A single sample is the source of the 2 T cell receptor beta chains below, sequenced in a study of blood T cell repertoires in COVID-19. The method was immunoSEQ multiplex PCR; TCRdb's version includes in-frame clones alone and lacks a portion of them. The sample carries some 200,000 clones, roughly 84% recorded once. Sample: PBMCs or T cells enriched from blood (not recorded which). These receptors were taken from a man between 35 and 55 years old who had recovered from COVID-19.

This sequence joins TRBV4-3 and TRBJ2-3; 10 nucleotides line up with TRBD1. The germline V gene encodes CDR1 LGHNA and CDR2 YSLEER. The length of the CDR3 is 18 residues. V trimming: 3 bases; J trimming: 2 bases; junction bases outside the gene matches: 11. The DNA for the CDR3 is TGCGCCAGCAGCCATGGGACAGGGGCATCGGTAGCCACAGATACGCAGTATTTT. This translates into CASSHGTGASVATDTQYF.

The chain has TRBV4-3 and TRBJ1-2; TRBD1 agrees at 12 bases. The V and J ends lost 3 bases and 8 bases, in that order; junction bases with no gene match: 7. The CDR3 covers 15 residues. Germline CDR1 LGHNA, CDR2 YSLEER. The CDR3, as DNA: TGCGCCAGCAGCCAGACCACCGGGACAGGGGGCGGCTACACCTTC. Protein sequence: CASSQTTGTGGGYTF.